These 31 T cell receptor beta chains were sequenced from one sample in a study of blood T cell repertoires in COVID-19. Sequencing was performed with immunoSEQ multiplex PCR; in TCRdb, only in-frame clones are kept and a portion is missing. The sample gives over 90,000 clones, around 90% of which show up once; about 3% is in the top ten. The sequencing input was peripheral blood. The source of these receptors is a human donor in a cohort sampled during active COVID-19.

The chain combines TRBV19 with TRBJ1-1, with 9 positions matching TRBD1. V dropped 5 bases and J dropped 6; count of bases not matched to a gene: 13. Germline V gene lookup returns CDR1 LNHDA and CDR2 SQIVND (reference sequence). The CDR3 runs to 16 residues. This chain's CDR3 is CASSPRGTGRFAEAFF. CDR3 DNA: TGTGCCAGTAGTCCCCGGGGGACAGGGCGGTTCGCTGAAGCTTTCTTT. The complete variable domain, with remaining parts taken from reference TRBV19 and TRBJ1-1, reads DGGITQSPKYLFRKEGQNVTLSCEQNLNHDAMYWYRQDPGQGLRLIYYSQIVNDFQKGDIAEGYSVSREKKESFPLTVTSAQKNPTAFYLCASSPRGTGRFAEAFFGQGTRLTVV.

The chain is built from TRBV11-2 and TRBJ2-1; no firm D call. Trimming took 4 bases from V and 0 from J, leaving 7 bases between them. Germline V gene sequence: CDR1 SGHAT, CDR2 FQNNGV. The CDR3 contains 14 residues. CDR3 in amino acids: CASSSSSSYNEQFF. CDR3 nucleotide sequence: TGTGCCAGCAGCTCCTCGAGCTCCTACAATGAGCAGTTCTTC.

This chain uses TRBV7-9 with TRBJ2-1, with D maybe TRBD1 (5 bases). CDR3 length: 18 residues. V lost 0 bases and J 1 base, leaving 16 bases between the germline ends. Germline CDR1 and CDR2: SEHNR and FQNEAQ (reference sequence). The CDR3 is CASSLASGATKSYNEQFF. The CDR3 DNA sequence: TGTGCCAGCAGCTTAGCTAGTGGGGCCACAAAATCCTACAATGAGCAGTTCTTC.

The rearrangement joins TRBV5-6 to TRBJ1-1, with a weak D call TRBD1 (5 bases). Germline CDR1 SGHDT, CDR2 YYEEEE. This CDR3 spans 14 amino acids. V lost 2 bases to trimming and J lost 0 bases, with 8 bases between them. CDR3 in DNA: TGTGCCAGCAGCTTACAGGCCTTGAACACTGAAGCTTTCTTT. This encodes CASSLQALNTEAFF. Full variable domain (missing parts from reference TRBV5-6 and TRBJ1-1): DAGVTQSPTHLIKTRGQQVTLRCSPKSGHDTVSWYQQALGQGPQFIFQYYEEEERQRGNFPDRFSGHQFPNYSSELNVNALLLGDSALYLCASSLQALNTEAFFGQGTRLTVV.

This clone has more than one count but fewer than ten. This sequence joins TRBV2 and TRBJ2-7, with TRBD1 matching 7 bases. The CDR3 runs to 14 residues. V was clipped by 6 bases and J by 2 bases; unmatched bases: 7. The germline V gene has CDR1 SNHLY and CDR2 FYNNEI. This CDR3 is CASSAGTEAYEQYF. The CDR3, as DNA: TGTGCCAGCAGCGCCGGGACAGAAGCCTACGAGCAGTACTTC. Combining the CDR3 with reference TRBV2 and TRBJ2-7 gives the whole variable domain EPEVTQTPSHQVTQMGQEVILRCVPISNHLYFYWYRQILGQKVEFLVSFYNNEISEKSEIFDDQFSVERPDGSNFTLKIRSTKLEDSAMYFCASSAGTEAYEQYFGPGTRLTVT.

This clone was counted once. The chain joins TRBV9 to TRBJ2-3; the D gene is possibly TRBD1 (5 bases). The CDR3 runs 12 residues. Germline values: CDR1 SGDLS, CDR2 YYNGEE. V was trimmed by 0 bases and J by 11 bases, leaving 10 bases between them. The CDR3, as DNA: TGTGCCAGCAGCGTAGCTACGACAGAGCAGTATTTT. Amino acid sequence: CASSVATTEQYF.

This chain joins TRBV28 and TRBJ2-3; D gene ambiguous. Germline V gene lookup returns CDR1 MDHEN and CDR2 SYDVKM. The CDR3 is 12 residues long. V lost 5 bases, J lost 4 bases, and 7 bases lay in between. Written as DNA, the CDR3 is TGTGCCAGCAGTCCCCGGGCAGATACGCAGTATTTT. Translating gives CASSPRADTQYF.

The chain joins TRBV15 to TRBJ1-2; a weak D match, TRBD1 (6 bases). CDR3 size: 14 residues. Germline CDR1 is LNHNV and CDR2 is YYDKDF (reference sequence). Trimming pared 0 bases from V and 8 bases from J, leaving 13 bases between. The CDR3 nucleotides are TGTGCCACCAGCAGAGATTTGGGGGCGCAGGGCTACACCTTC. Its translation: CATSRDLGAQGYTF.

The chain is built from TRBV12-3 or TRBV12-4 and TRBJ1-1; D not certain. The CDR3 contains 12 residues. Trimming stripped 5 bases from V and 11 bases from J, with 15 bases between. The CDR3 region has the DNA TGTGCCAGCAGTCGGTCGAGGGTTGGGGCTTTCTTT. Its protein is CASSRSRVGAFF.

The rearrangement links TRBV7-8 to TRBJ1-2; 10 positions agree with TRBD1. Germline V gene sequence: CDR1 SGHVS, CDR2 FQNEAQ. The ends lost 5 bases at V and 4 bases at J; junction bases unmatched: 4. CDR3 length equals 14 residues. The CDR3: CASSLRDRGYGYTF. DNA of the CDR3: TGTGCCAGCAGCCTCCGGGACAGGGGCTATGGCTACACCTTC.

This clone was recorded many times. The chain has TRBV6-6 and TRBJ1-6; D perhaps matches TRBD1 (6 bases). The CDR3 is made up of 13 amino acids. Per the germline V gene, CDR1 is MNHNY and CDR2 is SVGAGI (reference sequence). V shed 4 bases and J shed 9 bases, with 10 bases lying between them. As DNA, the CDR3 is TGTGCCAGCAGTTGGGAAGGGGGTTCACCCCTCCACTTT. This codes for CASSWEGGSPLHF.

The chain is built from TRBV5-6 and TRBJ2-7; 12 bases map to TRBD1. Trimming at V came to 2 bases and at J to 5 bases, leaving 2 bases not matched to a gene. Germline values: CDR1 SGHDT, CDR2 YYEEEE. This CDR3 has 14 residues. Here the CDR3 DNA reads TGTGCCAGCAGCTTTGGGACAGGGGGCCACGAGCAGTACTTC. Translation gives CASSFGTGGHEQYF.

The chain carries TRBV27 and TRBJ1-5; D is perhaps TRBD1 (6 bases). The CDR3 has 13 amino acids. Germline V gene data show CDR1 as MNHEY and CDR2 as SMNVEV (reference sequence). Trimming pared 5 bases from V and 4 bases from J, leaving 9 bases between. The CDR3 reads CASSLRGNQPQHF. The CDR3 nucleotides read TGTGCCAGCAGTCTGAGGGGGAATCAGCCCCAGCATTTT.

The J gene is TRBJ2-5, the V gene TRBV11-3; D is possibly TRBD1 (6 bases). The germline V and J ends were trimmed by 2 bases and 5 bases, with 15 bases remaining between them. The CDR3 spans 15 residues. CDR1 SGHNT and CDR2 YENEEA come from the germline V gene. For the CDR3, the DNA is TGTGCCAGCAGCTTATCAGGGGCTTCATTGGAGACCCAGTACTTC. Amino acid sequence: CASSLSGASLETQYF.

This clone is a singleton in its sample. The chain uses TRBV19 and TRBJ2-3; 12 bases are shared with TRBD1. The trim removed 4 bases at V and 5 bases at J, leaving 4 bases unmatched. This CDR3 is 15 amino acids long. Germline V gene lookup returns CDR1 LNHDA and CDR2 SQIVND (reference sequence). The CDR3 nucleotides are TGTGCCAGTAGTAACCGGGACAGGGGGCAAGATACGCAGTATTTT. It translates to CASSNRDRGQDTQYF.

This clone was observed a single time. The chain carries TRBV7-2 and TRBJ2-5; TRBD2 is a possible D gene (6 bases). The V end was cut by 4 bases, the J end by 4 bases, with 10 bases between. The CDR3 is 13 residues long. Germline V CDR1 and CDR2: SGHTA, FQGNSA. CDR3: CASSWGAGETQYF. The CDR3 nucleotides read TGTGCCAGCAGCTGGGGAGCGGGAGAGACCCAGTACTTC.

The gene calls are TRBV6-1 and TRBJ2-7, with 9 bases aligning to TRBD2. CDR3 length equals 16 residues. Trimming cost V 3 bases and J 2 bases; bases outside gene matches: 8. CDR1 and CDR2 (germline): MNHNS, SASEGT. The DNA for the CDR3 is TGTGCCAGCAGTGACGTGGGTAGCGGGAGCCCCTACGAGCAGTACTTC. Encoded protein: CASSDVGSGSPYEQYF.

The genes are TRBV19 and TRBJ2-2; 7 bases line up with TRBD2. Germline trimming cut 7 bases from V and 2 bases from J; bases unmatched to any gene: 4. The CDR3 is 14 residues long. Germline CDR1 is LNHDA and CDR2 is SQIVND (reference sequence). CDR3 sequence: CASNKRGNTGELFF. In DNA, the CDR3 is TGTGCCAGTAATAAGCGGGGCAACACCGGGGAGCTGTTTTTT.

V is TRBV29-1 and J is TRBJ2-3, with a weak D call TRBD1 (6 bases). Looked up from germline, CDR1 is SQVTM and CDR2 is ANQGSEA. This CDR3 has 17 residues. Trimming stripped 3 bases from V and 0 bases from J, with 19 bases between. In DNA form, the CDR3 reads TGCAGCGTTGAGCGGAGTAAGGGGACAACTAGCACAGATACGCAGTATTTT. It translates to CSVERSKGTTSTDTQYF.

Here the CDR3 reads CASSFSDRYEQYF. CDR3 bases: TGTGCCAGCAGTTTCTCGGACAGATACGAGCAGTACTTC. The chain employs TRBV27 and TRBJ2-7; D perhaps matches TRBD1 (6 bases). The germline V and J ends were trimmed by 3 bases and 4 bases, with 10 bases remaining between them. This CDR3 comprises 13 residues. CDR1 and CDR2 (germline): MNHEY, SMNVEV (reference sequence).

About this clone itself: Distinct nucleotide sequences in the sample also encode this CDR3. The chain recombines TRBV3-1 (or the pseudogene TRBV3-2) with TRBJ1-1; D remains unclear. The CDR3 runs to 11 residues. V lost 8 bases, J lost 5 bases, and 9 bases lay in between. Germline lookup yields CDR1 LGHDT and CDR2 YNNKEL (reference sequence). The chain's CDR3 is CASRGGTEAFF. CDR3 in DNA: TGTGCCAGCCGGGGAGGGACTGAAGCTTTCTTT.

The CDR3 coding sequence is TGTGCCAGCAGCTTCCGGCCGGACTTCAGCCAAGAGACCCAGTACTTC. This sequence encodes CASSFRPDFSQETQYF. This chain uses TRBV5-6 with TRBJ2-5, with TRBD2 as a possible D gene (5 bases). This CDR3 has 16 amino acids. Trimming pared 2 bases from V and 1 base from J, leaving 15 bases between. Germline V gene data show CDR1 as SGHDT and CDR2 as YYEEEE.

With regard to this clone: The sample holds other DNA sequences that translate to the same CDR3. For the CDR3, the DNA is TGTGCCAGCAGCTTGGCCCGGGGTAGCTCCTACGAGCAGTACTTC. Translation gives CASSLARGSSYEQYF. The rearrangement uses TRBV5-4 and TRBJ2-7; D perhaps matches TRBD2 (5 bases). Deletions cut 0 bases from V and 0 bases from J, with 10 bases between. Germline CDR1 SGHNT, CDR2 YYREEE (reference sequence). The length of the CDR3 is 15 residues.

The chain recombines TRBV5-5 with TRBJ1-2; D call uncertain. Germline CDR1 and CDR2: SGHKS and YYEKEE (reference sequence). V was pared by 1 base and J by 4 bases, with 8 bases between. The CDR3 has 13 residues. The CDR3 sequence: CASSLQQLYGYTF. CDR3 sequence (DNA): TGTGCCAGCAGCTTGCAACAGCTCTATGGCTACACCTTC.

This chain links TRBV6-2 or TRBV6-3 with TRBJ2-7; unclear D gene. V was pared by 3 bases and J by 5 bases, with 17 bases between. The germline CDR1 and CDR2 sequences are MNHEY and SVGEGT. The CDR3 is 15 amino acids. DNA of the CDR3: TGTGCCAGCAGTTATTTTCCCTCTGAGGCAGACGAGCAGTACTTC. Translating it yields CASSYFPSEADEQYF.

The rearrangement joins TRBV7-2 to TRBJ2-7, with TRBD2 matching over 16 bases. CDR1 is SGHTA, CDR2 FQGNSA, per germline. The CDR3 is 19 amino acids. Germline trimming cut 5 bases from V and 0 bases from J; bases unmatched to any gene: 10. The CDR3: CASSPDGTSGRGSSYEQYF. CDR3 nucleotide sequence: TGTGCCAGCAGCCCAGATGGGACTAGCGGGAGGGGGAGCTCCTACGAGCAGTACTTC.

V usage is TRBV27 and J usage is TRBJ2-1, with 8 bases lining up with TRBD1. CDR1 is MNHEY and CDR2 is SMNVEV in the germline V gene (reference sequence). The CDR3 contains 15 residues. V dropped 6 bases and J dropped 0; count of bases not matched to a gene: 4. The CDR3 DNA is TGTGCCAGCAGGCGGACAGGGAGCTCCTACAATGAGCAGTTCTTC. It encodes CASRRTGSSYNEQFF.

In DNA form, the CDR3 reads TGTGCCAGCACCGCGGACAGGAACTATGGCTACACCTTC. Translating gives CASTADRNYGYTF. The V and J genes are TRBV6-5 and TRBJ1-2, with 7 nucleotides matching TRBD1. The CDR3 contains 13 residues. The V segment lost 7 bases and the J segment 2 bases; nucleotides outside the gene matches: 4. The germline CDR1 and CDR2 sequences are MNHEY and SVGAGI.

The V call is TRBV5-1, the J call TRBJ2-7, with D tentatively TRBD2 (6 bases). The germline CDR1 and CDR2 sequences are SGHRS and YFSETQ. V lost 3 bases, J lost 0 bases, and 16 bases lay in between. The length of the CDR3 is 16 residues. CDR3 sequence: CASSWTPGLSSYEQYF. As DNA, the CDR3 is TGCGCCAGCAGCTGGACACCGGGACTCAGCTCCTACGAGCAGTACTTC.

The J gene is TRBJ1-2, the V gene TRBV11-2, with TRBD1 matching over 8 bases. The CDR3 spans 18 residues. V lost 3 bases to trimming and J lost 3 bases; unmatched junction nucleotides: 15. Germline CDR1 and CDR2: SGHAT and FQNNGV. The CDR3 reads CASSFGLYTDRAHYGYTF. The CDR3 bases are TGTGCCAGCAGCTTTGGGCTATATACGGACAGGGCCCACTATGGCTACACCTTC.

The rearrangement links TRBV9 to TRBJ1-1, with 7 bases matching TRBD1. Unmatched junction bases numbered 6, after V lost 4 bases and J lost 0 bases. The CDR3 totals 15 residues. Germline V lookup: CDR1 SGDLS, CDR2 YYNGEE. The CDR3 nucleotides read TGTGCCAGCAGCCGACCAGGGACAGTGAACACTGAAGCTTTCTTT. Amino acid sequence: CASSRPGTVNTEAFF. Complete variable domain (other parts from reference TRBV9 and TRBJ1-1): DSGVTQTPKHLITATGQRVTLRCSPRSGDLSVYWYQQSLDQGLQFLIQYYNGEERAKGNILERFSAQQFPDLHSELNLSSLELGDSALYFCASSRPGTVNTEAFFGQGTRLTVV.